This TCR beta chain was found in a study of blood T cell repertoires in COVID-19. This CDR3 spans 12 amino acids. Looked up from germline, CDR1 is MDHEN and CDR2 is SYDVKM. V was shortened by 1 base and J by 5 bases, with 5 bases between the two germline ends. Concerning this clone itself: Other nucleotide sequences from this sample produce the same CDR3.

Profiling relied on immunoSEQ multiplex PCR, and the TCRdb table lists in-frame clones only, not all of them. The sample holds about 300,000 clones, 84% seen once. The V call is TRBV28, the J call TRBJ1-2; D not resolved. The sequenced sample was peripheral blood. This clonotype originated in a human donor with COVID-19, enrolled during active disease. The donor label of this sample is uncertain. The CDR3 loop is CASSLSGYGYTF. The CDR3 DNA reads TGTGCCAGCAGTTTATCAGGTTATGGCTACACCTTC.